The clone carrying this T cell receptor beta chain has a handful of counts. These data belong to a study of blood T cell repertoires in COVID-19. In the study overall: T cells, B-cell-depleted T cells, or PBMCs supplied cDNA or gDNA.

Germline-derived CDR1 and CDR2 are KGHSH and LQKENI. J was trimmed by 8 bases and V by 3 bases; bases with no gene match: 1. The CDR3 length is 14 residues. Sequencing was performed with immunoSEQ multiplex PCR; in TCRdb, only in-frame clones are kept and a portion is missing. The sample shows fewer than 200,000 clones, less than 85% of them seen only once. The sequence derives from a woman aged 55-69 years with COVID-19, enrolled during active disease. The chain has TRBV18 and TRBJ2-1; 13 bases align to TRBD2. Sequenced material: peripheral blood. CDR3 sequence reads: CASSPGLAGYEQFF. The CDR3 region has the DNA TGTGCCAGCTCACCGGGACTAGCGGGATATGAGCAGTTCTTC.